This T cell receptor (beta chain) derives from a study of blood T cells in healthy people across ages. Study information: Through template switching, about one barcoded beta molecule was captured per two T cells, as measured in model experiments.

Combining a sample-barcoded 5' primer with a J-beta primer mix, a second PCR ran for roughly 6 to 12 cycles. TCRdb called the 5' RACE reads again in MiXCR, with one record for every CDR3 protein. Here the sample spans 600,000 or so distinct CDR3 sequences, less than 35% being singletons. This clonotype was recorded many times. Its antigen is not identified. Study-wide points: Not knowing donor CMV status may have confounded expanded clonotype changes. Comparison with aged donors showed that long-lived donors had more naive CD4+ cells and higher diversity.

Total RNA was extracted at no less than 6 micrograms per sample. The germline V gene encodes CDR1 SGHDT and CDR2 YYEEEE. CDR3 size: 14 residues. The junction had 5 bases not matched to a gene; V was cut back by 4 bases and J by 7 bases. The chain recombines TRBV5-6 with TRBJ1-4, with 9 bases lining up with TRBD1. The source material was blood. This clonotype was sampled from a woman of 80 years or more in good health. The CDR3 protein is CASSTGQGGEKLFF. CDR3 bases: TGTGCCAGCAGCACGGGACAGGGCGGTGAAAAACTGTTTTTT.